Reported below is one TCR beta chain. What this receptor recognizes is not known. No qualities accompany the bases; no much larger clone lies one base away. This specimen's time point label, per the study, means: cycle 1 day 1 (C1D1), immediately before nivolumab initiation. All trial patients had relapsed after autologous stem cell transplantation, with cohorts A, B and C differing in prior brentuximab vedotin exposure. A Miltenyi CD4+ T cell isolation kit was used for magnetic negative selection to purify CD4+ T cells from thawed PBMCs. The trial cohort was composed of 55 to 65 patients with relapsed/refractory classical Hodgkin lymphoma, for whom complete response, partial response or progressive disease was recorded as best overall response. Trial patients were treated with single-agent nivolumab in the multi-cohort phase II CheckMate 205 trial. An independent review committee assessed best overall response using the 2007 International Working Group response criteria. PBMCs from the trial were collected at three points: immediately before nivolumab initiation (C1D1), and during therapy at cycle 2 day 1 and cycle 4 day 1. Peripheral blood was collected in 8 mL Vacutainer Cell Preparation Tubes, from which PBMCs were isolated by centrifugation and then cryopreserved. Purified CD4+ and CD8+ fractions were prepared only for cases with an additional available PBMC sample. Magnetically labelled cells were depleted on LS columns in a quadroMACS separator, and the flow-through was collected as the purified fraction.

The Qiagen DNeasy kit was used to extract genomic DNA from unsorted PBMCs and from the negatively selected CD4+ and CD8+ fractions. TCR beta CDR3 regions were subjected to amplification by immunoSEQ multiplex PCR with primers that anneal to V and J segments. A synthetic immune receptor repertoire was used to minimize amplification bias, and any residual bias was removed computationally once sequencing was done. From the authors' description of their analysis: Repertoire diversity was quantified as the Shannon entropy index using custom Python scripts. Unsorted, CD4+ and CD8+ repertoires were analyzed separately, except for combined analyses in which CD4+ and CD8+ sequences were merged in silico. Clonal expansion was defined as a frequency increase of at least 2-fold after treatment compared with C1D1, and clones undetected at baseline were assigned a pseudocount of 0.5. Singleton clones were defined as clones with 0 or 1 copy at C1D1, and non-singleton clones were defined as clones with 2 or more copies. Clones expanded in unsorted samples were assigned a CD4+, CD8+ or unknown annotation through matching of protein sequences in sorted samples from the same patient. Wilcoxon tests were applied to paired samples to test diversity changes from C1D1 to C4D1. As stored in TCRdb, this immuneACCESS dataset retains in-frame rearrangements with V and J assigned. A fraction of the clones does not appear; measured against another copy, unresolved V genes explain less than half of the discrepancy, and the remainder lacks a known reason. Clone size and V and J calls were adopted from that table, with D and trimming inferred from the DNA. The sample table shows about 30,000 clones, and 85% are seen once. The ten largest clonotypes hold roughly 2.2% of the sample.

This entry belongs to a study of PD-1 blockade in classical Hodgkin lymphoma (TCRdb year 2020). Some background on the complete study: Nivolumab dosing was 3 mg/kg intravenously every 2 weeks, continuing until either disease progression or unacceptable toxicity. The study used TCR beta sequencing and CyTOF to define a peripheral blood immune signature of response to PD-1 blockade in classical Hodgkin lymphoma. Overall results and qualifications from the work: Trial patients achieving complete response had baseline diversity similar to newly diagnosed patients, whereas partial responders and progressors had significantly lower diversity. The study covered only a single clinical trial cohort, and the causes of the repertoire differences, possibly disease activity or prior therapy, were still not defined. Baseline TCR diversity was reported to be lower in newly diagnosed patients than in healthy donors and to be lower still in relapsed/refractory patients. A significant rise by C4D1 was seen in CD4+ but not CD8+ TCR diversity (p=0.0027 vs p=0.16), with the rise being most apparent in complete responders (p=0.02). Lower diversity was observed in patients in whom nivolumab was started less than 1 year after ASCT, and these patients were excluded from later analyses so that confounding by immune reconstitution would be avoided.

The sequence came from a human donor with classical Hodgkin lymphoma. The sequencing here drew on CD4+ T cells from blood, taken at baseline.

The DNA sequence follows: TGTGCCAGCAGCACAACGGGGACAGGGAGGGAGACCCAGTACTTC. The encoded protein is CASSTTGTGRETQYF. This sequence uses TRBV11-3 and TRBJ2-5; TRBD1 fits 9 bases in the junction. Taken from the germline V gene, the CDR1 and CDR2 loops are SGHNT and YENEEA. Ends trimmed: V by 5 bases, J by 5 bases; bases unmatched to a gene: 9. Spanning cysteine to phenylalanine, the CDR3 consists of 15 amino acids. The only DNA kept is the CDR3, 45 bases in frame from the first base.